The clone carrying this TCR beta chain is a singleton in its sample. Only in-frame clones appear in the TCRdb table, and some are missing; sequencing was by immunoSEQ multiplex PCR. The repertoire has more than 70,000 clones, 75% to 85% of them found once; the top ten carry 4% to 5.5%. The data were taken from a study of cytotoxic CD8 clonotypes in ibrutinib-treated CLL. CDR1 and CDR2 from the germline V gene are SEHNR and FQNEAQ (reference sequence). CDR3 length: 13 residues. Trimming took off 6 bases at V and 8 bases at J, with 15 bases between the two ends. The source was PBMCs, collected after 12 months of ibrutinib treatment. The TCR sequence derives from a human donor with chronic lymphocytic leukemia. V usage is TRBV7-9 and J usage is TRBJ2-3; D might be TRBD1 or TRBD2, each matching 5 bases. CDR3 residues: CASSGPIGGTQYF. CDR3 nucleotide sequence: TGTGCCAGCAGTGGTCCCATTGGGGGTACGCAGTATTTT.